These 32 T cell receptor beta chains came from one sample sequenced in a study of blood T cell repertoires in COVID-19. Libraries were prepared by immunoSEQ multiplex PCR; TCRdb keeps only in-frame clonotypes and omits some of them. The sample has about 97,000 clones, 70% to 90% seen once; the top ten hold more than 9%. The specimen was peripheral blood. All receptors derive from a woman aged 25-40 years with acute or convalescent COVID-19.

This clone was detected only once. The J gene is TRBJ2-2, the V gene TRBV11-2; D is unclear. There are 13 residues in the CDR3. Trimming removed 5 bases at V and 3 bases at J, with 7 bases between. Germline CDR1 reads SGHAT; CDR2 reads FQNNGV. This CDR3 is CASSPLYTGELFF. CDR3 DNA sequence: TGTGCCAGCAGCCCCTTATACACCGGGGAGCTGTTTTTT.

The chain combines TRBV7-2 with TRBJ1-4; D may be TRBD1 (5 bases). Germline CDR1 reads SGHTA; CDR2 reads FQGNSA. CDR3 length: 17 amino acids. Trimming removed 5 bases from V and 3 bases from J, with 19 bases in between. In nucleotides, the CDR3 is TGTGCCAGCAGCCCGGGGGGGTCAGATGGGGCTAATGAAAAACTGTTTTTT. This sequence encodes CASSPGGSDGANEKLFF.

This chain uses TRBV3-1 (or the pseudogene TRBV3-2) with TRBJ2-1; TRBD2 might be the D (6 bases). From germline, CDR1 is LGHDT and CDR2 YNNKEL (reference sequence). V was cut by 1 base and J by 8 bases, with 12 bases left in between. The CDR3 has 14 residues. The CDR3 sequence is CASSQAGRSDEQFF. CDR3 nucleotide sequence: TGTGCCAGCAGCCAAGCGGGGAGGTCGGATGAGCAGTTCTTC.

This sequence joins TRBV28 and TRBJ1-1; 10 bases fit TRBD1. The trim removed 7 bases at V and 7 bases at J, leaving 6 bases unmatched. CDR1 is MDHEN and CDR2 is SYDVKM in the germline V gene. There are 13 residues in the CDR3. This CDR3 is CASNRDRGFEAFF. CDR3 bases: TGTGCCAGCAATCGGGACAGGGGTTTTGAAGCTTTCTTT.

The gene calls are TRBV11-2 and TRBJ1-1; D unclear. The V and J ends lost 5 bases and 1 base respectively, with 8 bases between them. The CDR3 covers 13 residues. Germline values: CDR1 SGHAT, CDR2 FQNNGV. Written as DNA, the CDR3 is TGTGCCAGCAGCACTAACTCGAACACTGAAGCTTTCTTT. Translating it yields CASSTNSNTEAFF.

This rearrangement joins TRBV5-1 to TRBJ2-7; TRBD2 aligns across 8 bases. With V trimmed by 3 bases and J by 3 bases, 2 bases remained unmatched. The CDR3 loop spans 13 amino acids. Germline V gene data show CDR1 as SGHRS and CDR2 as YFSETQ. CDR3 nucleotide sequence: TGCGCCAGCAGCTCCGGGGGGGACTACGAGCAGTACTTC. Protein product: CASSSGGDYEQYF.

This CDR3 is CASSQIQGGAFF. Here the CDR3 DNA reads TGTGCCAGCAGCCAAATCCAGGGGGGAGCTTTCTTT. The chain couples TRBV3-1 (or the pseudogene TRBV3-2) to TRBJ1-1, with 7 bases aligning to TRBD1. The V segment lost 2 bases and the J segment 10 bases; nucleotides outside the gene matches: 4. The CDR3 is 12 amino acids. CDR1 is LGHDT, CDR2 YNNKEL, per germline (reference sequence).

This clone was seen a single time. The rearrangement uses TRBV18 and TRBJ2-1; 8 nucleotides align to TRBD1. This CDR3 is 14 amino acids long. CDR1 is KGHSH, CDR2 LQKENI, per germline. The V and J ends lost 8 bases and 6 bases, in that order; junction bases with no gene match: 9. CDR3 sequence (DNA): TGTGCCAGCGCTCAGGGGGCGGACGTCAATGAGCAGTTCTTC. It translates to CASAQGADVNEQFF.

The chain is built from TRBV15 and TRBJ1-1, with D hard to call. The CDR3 covers 14 residues. The V gene's germline CDR1 is LNHNV and CDR2 YYDKDF (reference sequence). Trimming took off 3 bases at V and 7 bases at J, with 15 bases between the two ends. CDR3 sequence (DNA): TGTGCCACCAGCAGGGATAATACGCGCGGTGAAGCTTTCTTT. Translated, it gives CATSRDNTRGEAFF.

The chain combines TRBV18 with TRBJ1-2, with TRBD1 matching over 7 bases. V lost 7 bases, J lost 6 bases, and 14 bases stayed unmatched. CDR1 and CDR2 from the germline V gene are KGHSH and LQKENI. This CDR3 contains 15 residues. The CDR3 region has the DNA TGTGCCAGCTGCCAGACAGAGGGGGCACAAGATGGCTACACCTTC. This gives the protein CASCQTEGAQDGYTF.

The V and J genes are TRBV10-1 and TRBJ2-1; maybe TRBD2 (5 bases). Germline V gives CDR1 WNHNN, CDR2 SYGVQD (reference sequence). V shed 6 bases and J shed 0 bases, with 12 bases lying between them. This CDR3 has 15 amino acids. The CDR3 DNA is TGCGCCAGCAGCTCAATAGGGAGCTCCTACAATGAGCAGTTCTTC. Protein product: CASSSIGSSYNEQFF.

The rearrangement links TRBV12-5 to TRBJ1-2; D is ambiguous. The CDR3 spans 11 residues. CDR1 is LGHNT, CDR2 FRNRAP, per germline. Trimming removed 9 bases at V and 4 bases at J, with 9 bases between. The CDR3 DNA reads TGTGCTAGCGCAGACATCTATGGCTACACCTTC. Translation: CASADIYGYTF.

The chain couples TRBV6-5 to TRBJ2-2; possibly TRBD1 for D (6 bases). Trimming shortened V by 6 bases and J by 6 bases, and 11 bases separated the two germline ends. This CDR3 region has 13 residues. Germline V gene sequence: CDR1 MNHEY, CDR2 SVGAGI. CDR3 in amino acids: CASRQQGSGELFF. The CDR3 coding sequence is TGTGCCAGCAGGCAACAGGGCTCCGGGGAGCTGTTTTTT.

The chain carries TRBV27 and TRBJ2-7; 10 bases match TRBD2. In germline, CDR1 is MNHEY, CDR2 SMNVEV (reference sequence). This CDR3 spans 13 amino acids. V lost 7 bases to trimming and J lost 3 bases; unmatched junction nucleotides: 3. CDR3 coding DNA: TGTGCCAGCACGATAGCGGGGGGCTACGAGCAGTACTTC. It encodes CASTIAGGYEQYF.

The CDR3 sequence is CASSEASGQPQHF. CDR3 DNA: TGCGCCAGCAGTGAGGCCTCGGGTCAGCCCCAGCATTTT. The V call is TRBV10-1, the J call TRBJ1-5; D gene ambiguous. CDR1 WNHNN and CDR2 SYGVQD come from the germline V gene (reference sequence). The V and J ends lost 2 bases and 6 bases respectively, with 8 bases between them. The CDR3 spans 13 residues.

This clone has at least ten counts. V usage is TRBV18 and J usage is TRBJ1-5, with D hard to call. Trimming stripped 5 bases from V and 5 bases from J, with 7 bases between. Germline V gene lookup returns CDR1 KGHSH and CDR2 LQKENI. This CDR3 has 12 residues. The CDR3 nucleotides read TGTGCCAGCTCAGGGCGTGATCAGCCCCAGCATTTT. This encodes CASSGRDQPQHF.

The chain recombines TRBV6-5 with TRBJ1-3, with D perhaps TRBD1 (5 bases). V lost 2 bases and J 2 bases, leaving 7 bases between the germline ends. The germline CDR1 and CDR2 sequences are MNHEY and SVGAGI. The CDR3 length is 14 residues. The CDR3 nucleotides read TGTGCCAGCAGTTACGGGGGGGCTGGAAACACCATATATTTT. It specifies CASSYGGAGNTIYF.

The chain recombines TRBV7-4 with TRBJ1-1, with unresolved D. V shed 1 base and J shed 4 bases, with 13 bases lying between them. Germline V lookup: CDR1 SGHVT, CDR2 SQSDAQ. This CDR3 has 15 residues. The CDR3 sequence: CASSLGEVVSTEAFF. The CDR3 DNA reads TGTGCCAGCAGCTTAGGAGAGGTGGTGAGCACTGAAGCTTTCTTT.

J is TRBJ2-4 and V is TRBV28, with 8 positions matching TRBD1. Germline values: CDR1 MDHEN, CDR2 SYDVKM. This CDR3 has 15 amino acids. Trimming cost V 3 bases and J 6 bases; bases outside gene matches: 7. CDR3 protein: CASSFSGGVGNIQYF. CDR3 bases: TGTGCCAGCAGTTTTTCAGGGGGCGTAGGAAACATTCAGTACTTC.

This clone was counted once. This rearrangement joins TRBV28 to TRBJ1-3, with TRBD1 matching 8 bases. From germline, CDR1 is MDHEN and CDR2 SYDVKM. The CDR3 loop spans 15 amino acids. With 5 bases clipped from V and 3 bases from J, the junction kept 6 bases outside the gene matches. Here the CDR3 DNA reads TGTGCCAGCAGTGTGCTCGGACAGGGTGGAAACACCATATATTTT. This gives the protein CASSVLGQGGNTIYF.

This clone appeared once. The chain employs TRBV15 and TRBJ2-7; 7 positions agree with TRBD1. The CDR3 spans 15 residues. V was clipped by 3 bases and J by 2 bases; unmatched bases: 7. Germline V gene sequence: CDR1 LNHNV, CDR2 YYDKDF (reference sequence). The CDR3 here is CATSSPNRGTYEQYF. CDR3 DNA: TGTGCCACCAGCAGCCCTAACAGGGGAACCTACGAGCAGTACTTC.

The chain carries TRBV5-1 and TRBJ2-7; D is unresolved. V was cut by 4 bases and J by 6 bases, with 11 bases left in between. This CDR3 contains 12 residues. The germline V gene has CDR1 SGHRS and CDR2 YFSETQ. CDR3 residues: CASSLGPGEQYF. The DNA for the CDR3 is TGCGCCAGCAGCCTCGGTCCGGGCGAGCAGTACTTC.

This clone was recorded a few times. J is TRBJ2-7 and V is TRBV6-5; D possibly corresponds to TRBD1 (6 bases). The germline gives CDR1 MNHEY, CDR2 SVGAGI. V lost 7 bases and J lost 3, with 19 bases in between. The CDR3 is 15 amino acids. The chain's CDR3 is CASTLTGPPNYEQYF. CDR3 nucleotides: TGTGCCAGCACCCTCACAGGGCCCCCCAACTACGAGCAGTACTTC.

This chain uses TRBV10-3 with TRBJ2-3; 8 nucleotides line up with TRBD1. CDR1 ENHRY and CDR2 SYGVKD come from the germline V gene. This CDR3 contains 14 residues. V dropped 9 bases and J dropped 4; count of bases not matched to a gene: 9. The CDR3 nucleotides read TGTGCCATAACGGGGACAGGCGGGCCAGATACGCAGTATTTT. It translates to CAITGTGGPDTQYF.

The chain employs TRBV28 and TRBJ1-2, with D perhaps matching TRBD1 (6 bases). CDR3 size: 15 residues. V dropped 3 bases and J dropped 0 bases, with 11 bases sitting between them. The V gene's germline CDR1 is MDHEN and CDR2 SYDVKM. Written as DNA, the CDR3 is TGTGCCAGCAGTTTGGCAGGGGCCCCTAACTATGGCTACACCTTC. Amino acid sequence: CASSLAGAPNYGYTF.

The rearrangement links TRBV28 to TRBJ2-7; 11 bases are a match to TRBD2. The trim removed 3 bases at V and 4 bases at J, leaving 2 bases unmatched. CDR1 is MDHEN, CDR2 SYDVKM, per germline. This CDR3 has 14 residues. Here the CDR3 reads CASSFRLAGYEQYF. The CDR3 region has the DNA TGTGCCAGCAGTTTTCGACTAGCGGGGTACGAGCAGTACTTC.

In its sample, this clone was seen once. This chain connects TRBV18 to TRBJ1-4; 7 nucleotides align to TRBD1. Germline values: CDR1 KGHSH, CDR2 LQKENI. The length of the CDR3 is 15 residues. The junction had 2 bases not matched to a gene; V was cut back by 0 bases and J by 4 bases. The CDR3 region is CASSPPGQYNEKLFF. CDR3 sequence (DNA): TGTGCCAGCTCACCACCGGGACAGTATAATGAAAAACTGTTTTTT.

In nucleotides, the CDR3 is TGTGCCAGCGGGCCGTTGGGCAGGGATGAGCAGTTCTTC. It specifies CASGPLGRDEQFF. This chain joins TRBV7-8 and TRBJ2-1; possibly TRBD1 for D (5 bases). The germline gives CDR1 SGHVS, CDR2 FQNEAQ. The CDR3 is 13 residues long. With 8 bases removed from V and 8 bases from J, the gap between germline ends came to 16 bases.

This chain uses TRBV7-9 with TRBJ1-5; D is perhaps TRBD1 (5 bases). The germline CDR1 and CDR2 sequences are SEHNR and FQNEAQ (reference sequence). Trimming removed 2 bases from V and 0 bases from J, with 5 bases in between. The CDR3 sequence is 14 residues long. CDR3 in DNA: TGTGCCAGCAGCTTACAGGGTAGCAATCAGCCCCAGCATTTT. Its protein product is CASSLQGSNQPQHF. The full variable domain, with the rest looked up from reference TRBV7-9 and TRBJ1-5, is DTGVSQNPRHKITKRGQNVTFRCDPISEHNRLYWYRQTLGQGPEFLTYFQNEAQLEKSRLLSDRFSAERPKGSFSTLEIQRTEQGDSAMYLCASSLQGSNQPQHFGDGTRLSIL.

This sequence joins TRBV12-2 and TRBJ1-3. TRBV12-2 is a known pseudogene. The CDR3 has 16 residues. CDR3 protein: CASRFRGTSSGNTIYF. The CDR3 DNA follows: TGTGCAAGTCGCTTTAGGGGGACTAGCTCTGGAAACACCATATATTTT.

The CDR3 protein is CASTYHPNTEAFF. CDR3 bases: TGTGCCAGCACCTACCACCCGAACACTGAAGCTTTCTTT. The rearrangement uses TRBV12-3 or TRBV12-4 and TRBJ1-1; D uncertain. This CDR3 has 13 residues. With 7 bases removed from V and 1 base from J, the gap between germline ends came to 10 bases.

This clone was recorded only once. This chain connects TRBV7-2 to TRBJ2-1; possible D gene TRBD2, 5 bases. The germline CDR1 and CDR2 sequences are SGHTA and FQGNSA. CDR3 length: 15 residues. The V gene lost 5 bases and the J gene lost 9 bases, with 20 bases spanning the gap. For the CDR3, the DNA is TGTGCCAGCAGCATGGGTGGGCTACAGAGGGTTGAGCAGTTCTTC. Amino acids: CASSMGGLQRVEQFF. Variable domain in full (rest from reference TRBV7-2 and TRBJ2-1): GAGVSQSPSNKVTEKGKDVELRCDPISGHTALYWYRQSLGQGLEFLIYFQGNSAPDKSGLPSDRFSAERTGGSVSTLTIQRTQQEDSAVYLCASSMGGLQRVEQFFGPGTRLTVL.